This TCR beta chain is from a study of regulatory T cells in long-lasting Graves disease. General study findings and limits: Persistent Graves' patients showed less TCR diversity than newly diagnosed patients showed.

The germline V gene encodes CDR1 SGHKS and CDR2 YYEKEE (reference sequence). V shed 4 bases and J 2 bases; nucleotides not matched to a gene: 6. CDR3 length equals 15 residues. This clonotype was picked up a small number of times. Its specificity is unknown. HTBI primers from iRepertoire and Arm-PCR of CDR3 regions yielded the TCR beta libraries. TCRdb itself ran the multiplex PCR reads through MiXCR, one entry per CDR3 protein. Among a few hundred thousand distinct CDR3 sequences listed, over 20% were seen once. The sample's time point: persistent/refractory GD, antithyroid drugs over 5 years with positive TRAb. Construction of the TCR library relied on RNA isolated from PBMCs.

V gene TRBV5-5 combines with J gene TRBJ2-3, with 8 bases lining up with TRBD2. The sequences come from peripheral blood mononuclear cells (PBMCs), collected when the disease was refractory, from a patient treated with antithyroid drugs. The clonotype comes from a female donor with Graves disease. CDR3 residues: CASSPNSGNTDTQYF. The CDR3 DNA sequence: TGTGCCAGCAGCCCTAATAGCGGGAACACAGATACGCAGTATTTT.